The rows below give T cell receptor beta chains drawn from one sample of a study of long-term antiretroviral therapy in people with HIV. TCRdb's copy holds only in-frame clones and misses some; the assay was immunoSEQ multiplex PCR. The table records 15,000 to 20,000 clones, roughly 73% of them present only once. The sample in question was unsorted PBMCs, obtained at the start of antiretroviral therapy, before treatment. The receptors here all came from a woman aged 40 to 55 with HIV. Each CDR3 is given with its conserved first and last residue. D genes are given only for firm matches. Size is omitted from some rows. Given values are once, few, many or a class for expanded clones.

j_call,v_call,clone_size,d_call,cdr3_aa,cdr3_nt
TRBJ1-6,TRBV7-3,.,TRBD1,CASSSGQGYNSPLHF,TGTGCCAGCAGCTCAGGACAGGGATATAATTCACCCCTCCACTTT
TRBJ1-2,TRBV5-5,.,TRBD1,CASSLGDRGGYGYTF,TGTGCCAGCAGCTTGGGGGACAGGGGGGGCTATGGCTACACCTTC
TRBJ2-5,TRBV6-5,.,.,CASSQRLETQYF,TGTGCCAGCAGTCAACGACTTGAGACCCAGTACTTC
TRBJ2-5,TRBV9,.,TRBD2,CASTKGIAGVQETQYF,TGTGCCAGCACCAAGGGAATAGCGGGGGTTCAAGAGACCCAGTACTTC
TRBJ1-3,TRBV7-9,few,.,CASSFAGGLATIYF,TGTGCCAGCAGCTTTGCGGGGGGGCTGGCCACCATATATTTT
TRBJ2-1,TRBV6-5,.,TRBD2,CASRITSGEYNEQFF,TGTGCCAGCAGGATCACTAGCGGGGAATACAATGAGCAGTTCTTC
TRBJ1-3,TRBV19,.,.,CASSRFSGTDSSGNTIYF,TGTGCCAGTAGTCGTTTCTCCGGGACGGACAGCTCTGGAAACACCATATATTTT
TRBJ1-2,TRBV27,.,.,CASRPSGQGGYGYTF,TGTGCCAGCAGACCTTCGGGACAAGGGGGGTATGGCTACACCTTC
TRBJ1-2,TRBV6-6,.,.,CASRDPGWGWDYGYTF,TGTGCCAGCAGAGATCCGGGGTGGGGGTGGGACTATGGCTACACCTTC
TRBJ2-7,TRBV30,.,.,CAWSVTDGSYEQYF,TGTGCCTGGAGTGTAACCGATGGGTCCTACGAGCAGTACTTC
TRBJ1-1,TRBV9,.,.,CASSPRGVGEGTEAFF,TGTGCCAGCAGCCCTCGAGGGGTGGGGGAGGGTACTGAAGCTTTCTTT
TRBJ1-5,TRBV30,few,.,CAWSVRWEIQPQHF,TGTGCCTGGAGTGTACGATGGGAGATCCAGCCCCAGCATTTT
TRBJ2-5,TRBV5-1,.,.,CASSLGLSSLVETQYF,TGCGCCAGCTCGCTTGGGCTGAGTTCCCTGGTAGAGACCCAGTACTTC
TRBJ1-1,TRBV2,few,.,CASRGANTEAFF,TGTGCCAGCAGGGGGGCCAACACTGAAGCTTTCTTT
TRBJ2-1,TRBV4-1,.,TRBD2,CASSHHKQLAGVTYNEQFF,TGCGCCAGCAGCCATCATAAACAGCTAGCGGGGGTTACCTACAATGAGCAGTTCTTC
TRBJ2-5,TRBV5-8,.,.,CASSLRPVPLDSNQETQYF,TGTGCCAGCAGCCTCCGACCTGTGCCACTGGACAGCAACCAAGAGACCCAGTACTTC
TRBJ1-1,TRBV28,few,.,CASSLSEGKAFF,TGTGCCAGCAGTTTATCTGAGGGGAAGGCTTTCTTT
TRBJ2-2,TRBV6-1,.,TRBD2,CASSESPSGDTGELFF,TGTGCCAGCAGTGAAAGTCCCAGCGGGGACACCGGGGAGCTGTTTTTT
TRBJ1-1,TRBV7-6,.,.,CASSFPGDTEAFF,TGTGCCAGCAGCTTTCCAGGGGACACTGAAGCTTTCTTT
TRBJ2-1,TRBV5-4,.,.,CASSLGVRRYNNEQFF,TGTGCCAGCAGCTTGGGAGTTAGACGGTACAACAATGAGCAGTTCTTC
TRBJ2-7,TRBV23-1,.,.,CASSRPGLGAYEQYF,TGCGCCAGCAGTCGGCCGGGGCTAGGGGCCTACGAGCAGTACTTC
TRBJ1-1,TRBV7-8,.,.,CASSLQGLVTEAFF,TGTGCCAGCAGCTTACAGGGTTTGGTCACTGAAGCTTTCTTT
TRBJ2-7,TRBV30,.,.,CAWSVPPYEQYF,TGTGCCTGGAGTGTCCCACCCTACGAGCAGTACTTC
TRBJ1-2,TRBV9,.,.,CASSVVEGGGYTF,TGTGCCAGCAGCGTAGTAGAGGGAGGAGGCTACACCTTC
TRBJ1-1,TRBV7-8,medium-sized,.,CASSERTGNTEAFF,TGTGCCAGCAGTGAGCGGACGGGGAACACTGAAGCTTTCTTT
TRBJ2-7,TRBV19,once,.,CASSPWIGGRSSYEQYF,TGTGCCAGTAGTCCATGGATTGGGGGCCGGAGCTCCTACGAGCAGTACTTC
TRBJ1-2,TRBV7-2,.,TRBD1,CASSLSPSGTDYGYTF,TGTGCCAGCAGCTTAAGTCCCTCCGGGACAGATTATGGCTACACCTTC
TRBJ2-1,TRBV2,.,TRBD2,CASSVGGGPGNEQFF,TGTGCCAGCAGTGTAGGCGGGGGGCCGGGTAATGAGCAGTTCTTC
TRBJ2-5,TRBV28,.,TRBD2,CASSSRPLAGETQYF,TGTGCCAGCAGTTCCCGACCTCTAGCGGGAGAGACCCAGTACTTC
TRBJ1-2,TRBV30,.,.,CAWSVGSARGGYTF,TGTGCCTGGAGTGTGGGCTCCGCGAGGGGCGGCTACACCTTC
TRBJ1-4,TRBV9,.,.,CASSVMGQTNEKLFF,TGTGCCAGCAGCGTGATGGGGCAGACTAATGAAAAACTGTTTTTT
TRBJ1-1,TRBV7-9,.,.,CASSPRGPDEAFF,TGTGCCAGCAGCCCTCGAGGGCCGGATGAAGCTTTCTTT
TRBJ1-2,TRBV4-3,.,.,CASSQPGEDGYTF,TGCGCCAGCAGCCAGCCGGGAGAGGATGGCTACACCTTC
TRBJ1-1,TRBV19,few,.,CASSITLGGTEAFF,TGTGCCAGTAGTATAACGCTCGGAGGAACTGAAGCTTTCTTT
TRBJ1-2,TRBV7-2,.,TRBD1,CASSLDRGDYGYTF,TGTGCCAGCAGCTTAGACAGGGGGGACTATGGCTACACCTTC
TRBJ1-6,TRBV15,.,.,CATSRAGWVDSPLHF,TGTGCCACCAGCAGAGCGGGTTGGGTGGATTCACCCCTCCACTTT
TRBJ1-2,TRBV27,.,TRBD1,CASRGDRHYGYTF,TGTGCCAGCCGTGGGGACAGACACTATGGCTACACCTTC
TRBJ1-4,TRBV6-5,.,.,CASSYRGSNEKLFF,TGTGCCAGCAGTTACAGAGGGTCTAATGAAAAACTGTTTTTT
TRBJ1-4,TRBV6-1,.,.,CASSEARWGGNKEKLFF,TGTGCCAGCAGTGAAGCCCGTTGGGGGGGAAACAAGGAAAAACTGTTTTTT
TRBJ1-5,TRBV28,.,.,CASSGTDGMIRPQHF,TGTGCCAGCAGCGGGACTGACGGGATGATTCGGCCCCAGCATTTT